Presented here are 27 T cell receptor beta chains from one specimen sequenced in a study of CD8+ T cells in alopecia areata. As to treatment: oral pan-JAK inhibitor, 5-10 mg twice daily. Sequencing templates came from extracted RNA that was reverse transcribed into cDNA. Generated by immunoSEQ multiplex PCR, the TCRdb table keeps only in-frame clones and is missing some. The sample includes 80,000 to 100,000 clones, roughly 47% seen only once; the top ten take around 18%. The material was CD8+ T cells sorted from blood, obtained at week 24, from a patient treated with tofacitinib. These receptors came from a human donor with alopecia areata.

The J gene is TRBJ2-7, the V gene TRBV11-2; D might be TRBD1 (5 bases). Trimming pared 0 bases from V and 1 base from J, leaving 10 bases between. CDR1 and CDR2 (germline): SGHAT, FQNNGV. The CDR3 is 15 residues long. The CDR3 loop reads CASSLEGAVSYEQYF. CDR3 DNA: TGTGCCAGCAGCTTAGAAGGGGCGGTATCCTACGAGCAGTACTTC.

The sample holds many counts of this clone. The chain recombines TRBV6-5 with TRBJ2-1; possibly TRBD1 or TRBD2 for D (5 bases each). Per germline, CDR1 MNHEY and CDR2 SVGAGI. V shed 10 bases and J shed 12 bases, with 16 bases lying between them. There are 11 residues in the CDR3. This CDR3 reads CATRVRGTQFF. The CDR3 region has the DNA TGTGCCACAAGGGTGAGGGGTACGCAGTTCTTC.

The chain uses TRBV7-3 and TRBJ2-7; 8 bases line up with TRBD1. The germline V gene has CDR1 SGHTA and CDR2 FQGTGA. The V gene end was trimmed by 5 bases and the J gene end by 3 bases; junction bases not matched to a gene: 3. The CDR3 loop spans 13 amino acids. The chain's CDR3 is CASSIGQGYEQYF. In DNA form, the CDR3 reads TGTGCCAGCAGCATTGGACAGGGCTACGAGCAGTACTTC.

This clone showed up just a few times. The rearrangement joins TRBV6-6 to TRBJ2-7; D gene unclear. The CDR3 runs 14 residues. Looked up from germline, CDR1 is MNHNY and CDR2 is SVGAGI (reference sequence). V lost 0 bases and J 9 bases, leaving 15 bases between the germline ends. In nucleotides, the CDR3 is TGTGCCAGCAGTTACTCGTTCGATAATTTGCGGCAGTACTTC. This gives the protein CASSYSFDNLRQYF.

This clone was recorded at least ten times. This chain uses TRBV16 with TRBJ1-5, with D perhaps TRBD1 (6 bases). Deletions cut 4 bases from V and 3 bases from J, with 16 bases between. Germline CDR1 reads KGHSY; CDR2 reads FQNENV. This CDR3 comprises 16 residues. Written as DNA, the CDR3 is TGTGCCAGCAGCCCCTGGGCAGGGGAATTCAATCAGCCCCAGCATTTT. Translating gives CASSPWAGEFNQPQHF. Full variable domain (rest looked up from reference TRBV16 and TRBJ1-5): GEEVAQTPKHLVRGEGQKAKLYCAPIKGHSYVFWYQQVLKNEFKFLISFQNENVFDETGMPKERFSAKCLPNSPCSLEIQATKLEDSAVYFCASSPWAGEFNQPQHFGDGTRLSIL.

This clone was observed a handful of times. J is TRBJ2-5 and V is TRBV29-1; D is undetermined. Germline CDR1 reads SQVTM; CDR2 reads ANQGSEA. Deletions cut 0 bases from V and 5 bases from J, with 7 bases between. This CDR3 contains 12 residues. DNA for the CDR3: TGCAGCGTTGAAGATGGGATCGAGACCCAGTACTTC. Translating gives CSVEDGIETQYF.

J is TRBJ2-1 and V is TRBV4-2; D may be TRBD1 or TRBD2 (6 bases each). The CDR3 contains 16 residues. V was trimmed by 4 bases and J by 7 bases, leaving 20 bases between them. Germline V gene data show CDR1 as LGHNA and CDR2 as YNFKEQ. The CDR3 region has the DNA TGTGCCAGCAGCCCTTCGGCCGGGGGCAGGAATAATGAGCAGTTCTTC. Translation: CASSPSAGGRNNEQFF.

The J gene is TRBJ2-3, the V gene TRBV29-1; no firm D call. The length of the CDR3 is 10 residues. Per the germline V gene, CDR1 is SQVTM and CDR2 is ANQGSEA. Trimming cost V 3 bases and J 7 bases, with 5 bases left between them. The CDR3 loop reads CSVDIYTQYF. The CDR3 nucleotides read TGCAGCGTTGACATCTATACGCAGTATTTT.

This chain uses TRBV9 with TRBJ2-2, with D unclear. The CDR3 is made up of 12 amino acids. Deletions cut 3 bases from V and 6 bases from J, with 6 bases between. The germline V gene has CDR1 SGDLS and CDR2 YYNGEE. The CDR3 nucleotides are TGTGCCAGCAGCGCCATCGCCGGGGAGCTGTTTTTT. This codes for CASSAIAGELFF.

V usage is TRBV27 and J usage is TRBJ2-2; 7 nucleotides match TRBD1. The CDR3 spans 14 residues. The trim removed 6 bases at V and 1 base at J, leaving 2 bases unmatched. The V gene's germline CDR1 is MNHEY and CDR2 SMNVEV (reference sequence). CDR3 in amino acids: CASSPGGNTGELFF. The CDR3 bases are TGTGCCAGCAGCCCAGGGGGGAACACCGGGGAGCTGTTTTTT.

The rearrangement links TRBV6-5 to TRBJ1-2, with a weak D call TRBD1 (5 bases). The germline V gene encodes CDR1 MNHEY and CDR2 SVGAGI. Trimming pared 2 bases from V and 12 bases from J, leaving 19 bases between. The CDR3 is 14 residues long. For the CDR3, the DNA is TGTGCCAGCAGTTACCGACCGGGGCAGGGTGACGACACCTTC. Its protein product is CASSYRPGQGDDTF.

This clone was counted between two and nine times. The CDR3 DNA is TGCAGCGTTGAACCCAAAACCGGGGAGCTGTTTTTT. As protein: CSVEPKTGELFF. The chain employs TRBV29-1 and TRBJ2-2, with D unclear. Germline-derived CDR1 and CDR2 are SQVTM and ANQGSEA. The CDR3 contains 12 residues. Trimming stripped 2 bases from V and 5 bases from J, with 6 bases between.

This clone was observed a handful of times. CDR3 nucleotides: TGTGCCAGTAGTCCGGGACAGGGTATCTATGGCTACACCTTC. Amino acid sequence: CASSPGQGIYGYTF. The gene calls are TRBV19 and TRBJ1-2; 9 bases are a match to TRBD1. With V trimmed by 5 bases and J by 4 bases, 5 bases remained unmatched. From germline, CDR1 is LNHDA and CDR2 SQIVND (reference sequence). CDR3 length equals 14 residues.

This clone was observed a handful of times. This chain joins TRBV7-9 and TRBJ2-1, with no clear D. The CDR3 totals 13 residues. Trimming left V 2 bases short and J 4 bases short, with 6 bases between. Germline CDR1 reads SEHNR; CDR2 reads FQNEAQ (reference sequence). Here the CDR3 reads CASSLKSYNEQFF. The CDR3 bases are TGTGCCAGCAGCTTAAAAAGTTACAATGAGCAGTTCTTC.

The rearrangement links TRBV2 to TRBJ2-1; D tentatively reads TRBD1 or TRBD2 (5 bases each). Trimming took 6 bases from V and 10 from J, leaving 19 bases between them. Germline V gene sequence: CDR1 SNHLY, CDR2 FYNNEI. The CDR3 sequence is 14 residues long. The DNA of the CDR3 is TGTGCCAGCAGCGCCGGGACCAACACGGGCGAGCAGTTCTTC. Translated, it gives CASSAGTNTGEQFF.

The V call is TRBV6-1, the J call TRBJ1-5, with D tentatively TRBD1 (5 bases). Germline-derived CDR1 and CDR2 are MNHNS and SASEGT. CDR3 length equals 15 residues. Trimming took off 3 bases at V and 0 bases at J, with 9 bases between the two ends. The CDR3: CASSEPRDSNQPQHF. CDR3 nucleotides: TGTGCCAGCAGTGAGCCCAGGGATAGCAATCAGCCCCAGCATTTT.

This clone was seen many times. The chain employs TRBV6-1 and TRBJ2-7; a weak D match, TRBD2 (6 bases). Germline V gene sequence: CDR1 MNHNS, CDR2 SASEGT. The CDR3 extends over 15 amino acids. V dropped 0 bases and J dropped 2 bases, with 11 bases sitting between them. CDR3 nucleotides: TGTGCCAGCAGTGAAGCAGAAGGACTACCCTACGAGCAGTACTTC. It translates to CASSEAEGLPYEQYF.

The V call is TRBV5-1, the J call TRBJ2-3; weak D call: TRBD2 (6 bases). This CDR3 has 14 amino acids. V lost 10 bases to trimming and J lost 3 bases, with 18 bases between them. Germline V gene lookup returns CDR1 SGHRS and CDR2 YFSETQ. CDR3 region: CACRDSRATDTQYF. The CDR3 DNA reads TGCGCCTGCCGGGACTCCCGGGCTACAGATACGCAGTATTTT.

In its sample, this clone was seen once. CDR3 protein: CASSIEKGGPSNEQFF. CDR3 coding DNA: TGTGCCAGTAGTATAGAAAAGGGAGGTCCTTCCAATGAGCAGTTCTTC. The J gene is TRBJ2-1, the V gene TRBV19; maybe TRBD2 (6 bases). The V gene's germline CDR1 is LNHDA and CDR2 SQIVND (reference sequence). V was pared by 0 bases and J by 6 bases, with 15 bases between. There are 16 residues in the CDR3.

The CDR3 is CAWGEGNSYEQYF. The CDR3 DNA reads as TGTGCCTGGGGGGAGGGGAACTCCTACGAGCAGTACTTC. V is TRBV7-9 and J is TRBJ2-7, with 7 bases fitting TRBD2. Losses at the gene ends were 11 bases for V and 0 bases for J; bases not matched to a gene: 7. There are 13 residues in the CDR3. Germline CDR1 and CDR2: SEHNR and FQNEAQ (reference sequence).

The chain carries TRBV9 and TRBJ2-5, with D perhaps matching TRBD2 (5 bases). Trimming left V 3 bases short and J 5 bases short, with 14 bases between. The length of the CDR3 is 14 residues. Germline V CDR1 and CDR2: SGDLS, YYNGEE. In DNA, the CDR3 is TGTGCCAGCAGCGGGGAGATAGACCCGGAGACCCAGTACTTC. Its translation: CASSGEIDPETQYF.

As to this clone: The conserved closing phenylalanine or tryptophan is absent in this CDR3, likely reflecting a read error. No DNA is shown, since the ends of the CDR3 on it are uncertain; the CDR3 is the one TCRdb lists. The chain has TRBV20-1 and TRBJ1-2; the D call in the table, TRBD1, was not verified against the DNA. The germline CDR1 and CDR2 sequences are DFQATT and SNEGSKA (reference sequence). Termini included, the CDR3 measures 8 amino acids. Here the CDR3 reads CSGVGPAL.

This chain joins TRBV7-9 and TRBJ1-5, with D possibly TRBD1 on 6 matching bases. V lost 5 bases and J lost 4, with 18 bases in between. This CDR3 has 16 amino acids. The germline V gene has CDR1 SEHNR and CDR2 FQNEAQ (reference sequence). As DNA, the CDR3 is TGTGCCAGCAGCGGGGCCCGGGCAGGGGCAAATCAGCCCCAGCATTTT. Its translation is CASSGARAGANQPQHF. Using reference TRBV7-9 and TRBJ1-5 for the parts outside the CDR3, the full variable domain is DTGVSQNPRHKITKRGQNVTFRCDPISEHNRLYWYRQTLGQGPEFLTYFQNEAQLEKSRLLSDRFSAERPKGSFSTLEIQRTEQGDSAMYLCASSGARAGANQPQHFGDGTRLSIL.

The V gene is TRBV6-5, the J gene TRBJ1-4, with D uncertain. CDR3 size: 16 residues. Germline CDR1 and CDR2: MNHEY and SVGAGI. Trimming stripped 4 bases from V and 8 bases from J, with 20 bases between. The CDR3: CASSSWGNAMQEKLFF. CDR3 DNA sequence: TGTGCCAGCAGTTCCTGGGGTAACGCAATGCAGGAAAAACTGTTTTTT.

In its sample, this clone was seen a few times. The chain employs TRBV29-1 and TRBJ2-7, with D possibly matching TRBD2 (5 bases). The germline CDR1 and CDR2 sequences are SQVTM and ANQGSEA. The ends were cut back, 1 base at V and 0 bases at J, with 10 bases in the middle. The CDR3 loop spans 14 amino acids. Written as DNA, the CDR3 is TGCAGCGTTGAAGGTGGAGGCACCTCCTACGAGCAGTACTTC. Its translation: CSVEGGGTSYEQYF.

This clone was seen a few times. The chain links TRBV29-1 to TRBJ2-2; 10 bases fit TRBD2. Trimming took 2 bases from V and 2 from J; bases not matched to a gene: 2. CDR1 SQVTM and CDR2 ANQGSEA come from the germline V gene. This CDR3 spans 15 amino acids. Here the CDR3 reads CSVELAGVNTGELFF. CDR3 sequence (DNA): TGCAGCGTTGAACTAGCGGGAGTAAACACCGGGGAGCTGTTTTTT.

This chain's CDR3 is CATSGDGYEAFF. The CDR3 DNA reads TGTGCCACCTCCGGGGACGGATATGAAGCTTTCTTT. The V and J genes are TRBV27 and TRBJ1-1; tentatively, D is TRBD1 (5 bases). The CDR3 is 12 residues long. The V end was cut by 10 bases, the J end by 7 bases, with 16 bases between. Germline CDR1 is MNHEY and CDR2 is SMNVEV (reference sequence).